A selection of T cell receptor beta chains follows, all from one sample in a study of PD-1 blockade in mismatch repair-deficient tumors. The protocol was immunoSEQ multiplex PCR, while the TCRdb copy is restricted to in-frame clones and leaves out a portion. The sample lists roughly 25,000 clones, 65% to 85% seen once, with around 20% in the top ten. The specimen comprised peripheral blood, sampled 12 weeks after starting pembrolizumab. These receptors originate from an adult with mismatch repair-deficient cancer. Each CDR3 is given with its conserved first and last residue. The D gene is left open where the match is weak. Size values are once, few and many counts, or a class for expanded clones, and some rows have none.

D,J,V,size,CDR3,DNA
.,TRBJ2-7,TRBV5-1,.,CASSLVGGAYYEQYF,TGCGCCAGCAGCTTGGTGGGGGGTGCCTACTACGAGCAGTACTTC
.,TRBJ2-7,TRBV9,.,CASSVDGGASYEQYF,TGTGCCAGCAGCGTAGATGGAGGAGCTTCCTACGAGCAGTACTTC
.,TRBJ1-4,TRBV29-1,once,CSVEIGSEEKLFF,TGCAGCGTTGAAATTGGTTCGGAGGAAAAACTGTTTTTT
.,TRBJ2-7,TRBV27,.,CASSLRYFYEQYF,TGTGCCAGCAGTTTAAGGTACTTCTACGAGCAGTACTTC
.,TRBJ1-2,TRBV11-2,.,CASSPRGGKILGGYTF,TGTGCCAGCAGCCCTCGGGGGGGGAAGATTTTAGGAGGCTACACCTTC
.,TRBJ2-7,TRBV28,.,CASRLRSGTYEQYF,TGTGCCAGCAGACTAAGAAGTGGGACCTACGAGCAGTACTTC
.,TRBJ2-7,TRBV5-4,.,CASSPDASRFEEQYF,TGTGCCAGCAGCCCCGACGCCTCCAGGTTTGAAGAGCAGTACTTC
.,TRBJ1-2,TRBV28,.,CASSPDTYGYTF,TGTGCCAGCAGTCCTGACACCTATGGCTACACCTTC
.,TRBJ2-2,TRBV4-3,.,CASSQVSDSGELFF,TGCGCCAGCAGCCAAGTATCGGATTCCGGGGAGCTGTTTTTT
.,TRBJ2-6,TRBV4-3,.,CASSQEGSGANVLTF,TGCGCCAGCAGCCAAGAGGGCTCTGGGGCCAACGTCCTGACTTTC
.,TRBJ2-2,TRBV4-3,.,CASSQPTLGPGELFF,TGCGCCAGCAGCCAACCTACCCTAGGACCCGGGGAGCTGTTTTTT
TRBD2,TRBJ2-5,TRBV7-2,.,CASSLGTSGMGETQYF,TGTGCCAGCAGCTTAGGGACTAGCGGGATGGGGGAGACCCAGTACTTC
TRBD1,TRBJ1-4,TRBV7-3,.,CASSYPPGQGNEKLFF,TGTGCCAGCAGCTACCCTCCGGGACAGGGAAATGAAAAACTGTTTTTT
TRBD2,TRBJ2-4,TRBV4-1,.,CASSQGLARVAKNIQYF,TGCGCCAGCAGCCAAGGACTAGCTCGCGTGGCCAAAAACATTCAGTACTTC
TRBD1,TRBJ2-7,TRBV27,.,CASSPRTGYEQYF,TGTGCCAGCAGTCCGCGGACAGGCTACGAGCAGTACTTC
TRBD1,TRBJ1-1,TRBV30,.,CAWSAPGGLNTEAFF,TGTGCCTGGAGTGCCCCAGGGGGCTTGAACACTGAAGCTTTCTTT
.,TRBJ2-5,TRBV7-9,.,CASSLGSGLQETQYF,TGTGCCAGCAGCTTAGGGTCGGGGTTACAAGAGACCCAGTACTTC
.,TRBJ2-5,TRBV4-1,.,CASSQEGGRGETQYF,TGCGCCAGCAGCCAAGAAGGGGGTAGAGGCGAGACCCAGTACTTC
TRBD2,TRBJ2-7,TRBV5-1,.,CASSPASGEVSYEQYF,TGCGCCAGCAGCCCCGCTAGCGGGGAGGTCTCCTACGAGCAGTACTTC
TRBD1,TRBJ1-1,TRBV11-2,.,CASSLLTGGGTEAFF,TGTGCCAGCAGCTTACTCACAGGGGGTGGGACTGAAGCTTTCTTT
TRBD2,TRBJ2-3,TRBV6-6,.,CASRRLAGADTQYF,TGTGCCAGCAGGCGTCTAGCGGGAGCAGATACGCAGTATTTT
TRBD1,TRBJ2-7,TRBV6-6,few,CASTGESHEQYF,TGTGCCAGTACAGGGGAGAGCCACGAGCAGTACTTC
.,TRBJ2-2,TRBV6-5,.,CASSQSIGELFF,TGTGCCAGCAGTCAATCGATCGGGGAGCTGTTTTTT
.,TRBJ2-6,TRBV11-1,few,CASSLAGAYGANVLTF,TGTGCCAGCAGCTTAGCGGGGGCGTATGGGGCCAACGTCCTGACTTTC
.,TRBJ2-1,TRBV19,.,CASSIDEGGYNEQFF,TGTGCCAGTAGTATAGATGAGGGTGGCTACAATGAGCAGTTCTTC
TRBD2,TRBJ2-7,TRBV18,.,CASSPSSGSTYEQYF,TGTGCCAGCTCACCTTCTAGCGGGAGCACCTACGAGCAGTACTTC
.,TRBJ2-7,TRBV6-1,medium-sized,CASRRAGRGGEQYF,TGTGCCAGCCGGAGGGCGGGCAGGGGAGGGGAGCAGTACTTC
TRBD2,TRBJ2-1,TRBV6-1,.,CASSEPPGLAGYNEQFF,TGTGCCAGCAGTGAGCCCCCGGGACTAGCGGGGTACAATGAGCAGTTCTTC
.,TRBJ2-6,TRBV2,.,CASKFLSDSGANVLTF,TGTGCCAGCAAATTCCTGTCTGACTCTGGGGCCAACGTCCTGACTTTC
.,TRBJ2-7,TRBV19,.,CASSIAGFPPYEQYF,TGTGCCAGTAGTATAGCTGGGTTTCCTCCCTACGAGCAGTACTTC
TRBD2,TRBJ2-7,TRBV28,.,CASAVLAGAYEQYF,TGTGCCAGCGCTGTGCTAGCGGGAGCCTACGAGCAGTACTTC